The entry that follows covers one T cell receptor (beta chain) sequence. What it binds is not known. This sample also contains other DNA sequences that code for the same CDR3. These data belong to a study of OX40 agonist ivuxolimab in advanced cancers. For the study at large: Patients in dose escalation had liver, melanoma, kidney or head and neck cancers. Findings and caveats of the study: Part of the nonresponder group also had normalized T-cell clonal expansion that was low. The mean number of expanded clones was higher in CD8+ T cells than in CD4+. Antigen specificity was not determined for the expanded peripheral T cells.

The J segment lost 4 bases and the V segment lost 0 bases, leaving 3 bases of the junction unmatched. In germline, CDR1 is SGDLS, CDR2 YYNGEE. The length of the CDR3 is 14 residues. TCRdb keeps only in-frame clones here, not all; method: immunoSEQ multiplex PCR. Of under 85,000 clones in the sample, more than 75% are singletons; the top ten hold 0.7% to 0.9%. This rearrangement joins TRBV9 to TRBJ1-1; 7 nucleotides match TRBD1. This specimen consisted of CD4+ or CD8+ T cells sorted from blood, obtained in a trial of the OX40 agonist ivuxolimab. This sequence was found in an adult with an advanced solid tumor such as melanoma, head and neck, liver or kidney cancer. CDR3 nucleotides: TGTGCCAGCAGCGTAGGACAGGGAGGCACTGAAGCTTTCTTT. It encodes CASSVGQGGTEAFF.